This T cell receptor (beta chain) was sequenced for a study of blood T cell repertoires in COVID-19. Whole-study context: PBMCs, B-cell-depleted T cells, or T cells were the source of the cDNA or gDNA that made up the material.

TCRdb's copy holds only in-frame clones and misses some; the assay was immunoSEQ multiplex PCR. The top ten hold roughly 7.7% of the sample, which has roughly 190,000 clones, around 85% seen once. Germline assignment: CDR1 ENHRY and CDR2 SYGVKD. The CDR3 consists of 15 residues. The ends lost 4 bases at V and 0 bases at J; junction bases unmatched: 1. There are a few counts of this clone. J is TRBJ1-2 and V is TRBV10-3; 11 nucleotides agree with TRBD1. The sequence derives from a woman aged 60 to 75 with acute or convalescent COVID-19. Sequences were obtained from peripheral blood. This CDR3 reads CAISGGQGANYGYTF. CDR3 coding DNA: TGTGCCATCAGTGGGGGACAGGGGGCTAACTATGGCTACACCTTC.